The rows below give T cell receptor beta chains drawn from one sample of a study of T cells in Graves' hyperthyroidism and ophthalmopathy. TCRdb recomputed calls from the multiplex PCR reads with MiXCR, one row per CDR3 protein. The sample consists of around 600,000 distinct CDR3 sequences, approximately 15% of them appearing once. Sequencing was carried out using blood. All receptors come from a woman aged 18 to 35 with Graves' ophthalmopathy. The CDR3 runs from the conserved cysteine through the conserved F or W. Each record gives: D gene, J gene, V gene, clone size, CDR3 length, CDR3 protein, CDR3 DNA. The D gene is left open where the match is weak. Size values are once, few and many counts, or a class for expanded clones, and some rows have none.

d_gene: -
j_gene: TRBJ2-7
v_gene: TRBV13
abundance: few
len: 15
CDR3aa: CASSAEGGPSYEQYF
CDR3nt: TGTGCCAGCAGCGCTGAGGGGGGTCCCTCCTACGAGCAGTACTTC

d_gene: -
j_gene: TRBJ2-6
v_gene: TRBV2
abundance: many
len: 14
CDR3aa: CASSGDSGANVLTF
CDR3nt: TGTGCCAGCAGTGGGGATTCTGGGGCCAACGTCCTGACTTTC

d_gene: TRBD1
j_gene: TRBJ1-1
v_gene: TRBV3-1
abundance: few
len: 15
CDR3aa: CASSQGTGGNTEAFF
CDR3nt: TGTGCCAGCAGCCAAGGCACAGGGGGAAACACTGAAGCTTTCTTT

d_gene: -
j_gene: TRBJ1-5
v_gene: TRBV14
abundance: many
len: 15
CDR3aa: CASSQGPGVNQPQHF
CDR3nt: TGTGCCAGCAGCCAAGGACCAGGGGTCAATCAGCCCCAGCATTTT

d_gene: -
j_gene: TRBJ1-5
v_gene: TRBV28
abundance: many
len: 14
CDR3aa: CASSLGTPEGPQHF
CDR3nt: TGTGCCAGCAGTTTAGGGACACCAGAAGGGCCCCAGCATTTT

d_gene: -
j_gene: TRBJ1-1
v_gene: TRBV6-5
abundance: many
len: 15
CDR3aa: CASSYRGRMNTEAFF
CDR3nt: TGTGCCAGCAGTTACAGGGGGAGGATGAACACTGAAGCTTTCTTT

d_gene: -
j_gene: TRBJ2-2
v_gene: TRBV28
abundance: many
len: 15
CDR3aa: CASIEWTTNTGELFF
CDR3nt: TGTGCCAGCATCGAATGGACAACGAACACCGGGGAGCTGTTTTTT

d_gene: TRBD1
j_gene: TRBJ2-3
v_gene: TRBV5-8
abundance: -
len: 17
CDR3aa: CASSLATVRGLGDTQYF
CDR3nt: TGTGCCAGCAGCTTGGCCACTGTCAGGGGGCTCGGAGATACGCAGTATTTT

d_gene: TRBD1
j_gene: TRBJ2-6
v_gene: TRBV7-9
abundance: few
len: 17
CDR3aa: CASSLGQGNSGANVLTF
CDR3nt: TGTGCCAGCAGCTTAGGACAGGGGAACTCTGGGGCCAACGTCCTGACTTTC

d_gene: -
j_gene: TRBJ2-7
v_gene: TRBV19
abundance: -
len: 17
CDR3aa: CASSTTQVAFGGYEQYF
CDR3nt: TGTGCCAGTAGTACCACTCAGGTCGCCTTCGGTGGGTACGAGCAGTACTTC

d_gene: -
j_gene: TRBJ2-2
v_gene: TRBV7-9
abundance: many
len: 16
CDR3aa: CASSPPQAQNTGELFF
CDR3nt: TGTGCCAGCAGCCCCCCGCAGGCACAGAACACCGGGGAGCTGTTTTTT

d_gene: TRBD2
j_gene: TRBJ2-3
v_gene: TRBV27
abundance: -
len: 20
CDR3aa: CATTLLGLAGGNVRGDTQYF
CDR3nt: TGTGCCACTACCCTACTCGGACTAGCGGGAGGGAACGTACGTGGAGATACGCAGTATTTT

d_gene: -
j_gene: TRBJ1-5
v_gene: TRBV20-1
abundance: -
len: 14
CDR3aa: CSATDSNSNQPQHF
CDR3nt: TGCAGTGCCACCGACAGTAATAGCAATCAGCCCCAGCATTTT

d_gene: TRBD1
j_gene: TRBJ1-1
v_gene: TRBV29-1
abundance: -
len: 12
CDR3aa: CSVGQGNTEAFF
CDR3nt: TGCAGCGTGGGACAGGGAAACACTGAAGCTTTCTTT

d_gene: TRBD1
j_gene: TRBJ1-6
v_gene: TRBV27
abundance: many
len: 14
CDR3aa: CASRTGGGGSPLHF
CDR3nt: TGTGCCAGCAGAACAGGGGGTGGCGGTTCACCCCTCCACTTT

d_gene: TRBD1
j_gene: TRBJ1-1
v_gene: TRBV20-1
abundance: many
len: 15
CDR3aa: CSARDPGQSNTEAFF
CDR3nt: TGCAGTGCTAGAGATCCGGGACAGTCGAACACTGAAGCTTTCTTT

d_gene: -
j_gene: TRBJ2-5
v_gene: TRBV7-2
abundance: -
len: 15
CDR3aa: CASSLGEGRWGTQYF
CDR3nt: TGTGCCAGCAGCTTAGGAGAGGGGAGATGGGGGACCCAGTACTTC

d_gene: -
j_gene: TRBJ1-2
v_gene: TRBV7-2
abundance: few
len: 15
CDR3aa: CASRIGTETNYGYTF
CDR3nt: TGTGCCAGCCGGATCGGGACGGAAACTAACTATGGCTACACCTTC

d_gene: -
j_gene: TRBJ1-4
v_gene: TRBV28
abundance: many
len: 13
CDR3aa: CASSLQQWEKLFF
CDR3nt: TGTGCCAGCAGTTTACAGCAGTGGGAAAAACTGTTTTTT

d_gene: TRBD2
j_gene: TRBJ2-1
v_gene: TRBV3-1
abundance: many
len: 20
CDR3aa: CASSPVPGLAADRSYNEQFF
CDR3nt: TGTGCCAGCAGCCCTGTCCCGGGACTAGCGGCAGATCGCTCCTACAATGAGCAGTTCTTC

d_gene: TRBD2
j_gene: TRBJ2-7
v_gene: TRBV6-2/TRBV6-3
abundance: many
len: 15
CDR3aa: CASSLRGRGLYEQYF
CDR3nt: TGTGCCAGCAGTTTGCGAGGGAGGGGTCTCTACGAGCAGTACTTC

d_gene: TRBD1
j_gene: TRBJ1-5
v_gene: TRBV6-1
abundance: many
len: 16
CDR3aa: CASSNHRTGVPLSQHF
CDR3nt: TGTGCCAGCAGTAACCACCGGACAGGGGTGCCACTATCCCAGCATTTT

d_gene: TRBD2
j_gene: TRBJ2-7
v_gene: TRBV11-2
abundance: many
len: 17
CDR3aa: CASRPDWVAGKMDEQYF
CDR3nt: TGTGCCAGCAGACCAGATTGGGTAGCGGGAAAAATGGACGAGCAGTACTTC

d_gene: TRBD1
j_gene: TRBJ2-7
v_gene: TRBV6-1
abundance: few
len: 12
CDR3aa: CATDRGSYEQYF
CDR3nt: TGTGCCACCGACAGGGGTTCCTACGAGCAGTACTTC

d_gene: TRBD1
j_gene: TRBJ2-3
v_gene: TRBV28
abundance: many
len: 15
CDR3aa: CASSFRQGPTDTQYF
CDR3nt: TGTGCCAGCAGTTTCCGACAGGGGCCCACAGATACGCAGTATTTT

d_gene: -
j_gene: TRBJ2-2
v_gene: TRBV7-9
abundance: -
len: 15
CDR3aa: CASRPGTLNTGELFF
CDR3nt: TGTGCCAGCAGACCCGGGACTTTAAACACCGGGGAGCTGTTTTTT

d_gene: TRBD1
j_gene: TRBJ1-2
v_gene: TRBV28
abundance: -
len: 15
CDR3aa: CASSTTGGAIHGYTF
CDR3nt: TGTGCCAGCAGTACTACAGGGGGCGCGATTCATGGCTACACCTTC

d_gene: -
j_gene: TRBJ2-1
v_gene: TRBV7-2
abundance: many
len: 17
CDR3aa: CASSSGSRRRSYNEQFF
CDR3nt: TGTGCCAGCAGCTCGGGAAGTCGGCGGCGCTCCTACAATGAGCAGTTCTTC

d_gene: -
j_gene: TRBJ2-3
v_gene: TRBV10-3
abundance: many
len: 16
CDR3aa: CAISESGHSGTDTQYF
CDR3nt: TGTGCCATCAGTGAGTCTGGCCATTCTGGCACAGATACGCAGTATTTT

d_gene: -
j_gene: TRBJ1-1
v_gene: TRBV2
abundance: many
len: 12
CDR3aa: CAGHVGVTEAFF
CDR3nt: TGTGCCGGGCATGTGGGGGTCACTGAAGCTTTCTTT

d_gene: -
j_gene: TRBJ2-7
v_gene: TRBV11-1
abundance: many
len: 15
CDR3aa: CASSFDGVAVYEQYF
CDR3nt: TGTGCCAGCAGCTTCGATGGGGTCGCGGTCTACGAGCAGTACTTC

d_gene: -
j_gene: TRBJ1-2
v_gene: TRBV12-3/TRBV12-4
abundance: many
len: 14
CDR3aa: CASSPTGFGYGYTF
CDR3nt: TGTGCCAGCAGTCCTACAGGGTTTGGCTATGGCTACACCTTC

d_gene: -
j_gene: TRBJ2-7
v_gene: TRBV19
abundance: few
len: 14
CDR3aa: CASSIRVTSYEQYF
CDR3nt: TGTGCCAGTAGTATCAGGGTAACGTCCTACGAGCAGTACTTC

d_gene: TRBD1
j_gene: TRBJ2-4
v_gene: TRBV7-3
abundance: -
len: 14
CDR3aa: CASSYSGQGDIQYF
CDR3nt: TGTGCCAGCAGCTACTCCGGGCAGGGGGACATTCAGTACTTC

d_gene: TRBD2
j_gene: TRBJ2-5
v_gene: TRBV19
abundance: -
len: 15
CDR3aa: CASSTTSGEQETQYF
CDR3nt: TGTGCCAGTAGCACGACTAGCGGAGAACAAGAGACCCAGTACTTC

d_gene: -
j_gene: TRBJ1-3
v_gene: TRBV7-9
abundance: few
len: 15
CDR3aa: CASSPLWGSGNTIYF
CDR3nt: TGTGCCAGCAGCCCACTGTGGGGCTCGGGAAACACCATATATTTT

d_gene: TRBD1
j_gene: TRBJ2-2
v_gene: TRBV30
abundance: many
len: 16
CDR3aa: CAWSFYRDRKTGELFF
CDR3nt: TGTGCCTGGAGTTTTTACCGGGACAGGAAAACCGGGGAGCTGTTTTTT

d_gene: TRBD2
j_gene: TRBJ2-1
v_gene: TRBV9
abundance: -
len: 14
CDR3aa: CASSASGSDNEQFF
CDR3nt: TGTGCCAGCAGCGCTAGCGGGAGCGACAATGAGCAGTTCTTC

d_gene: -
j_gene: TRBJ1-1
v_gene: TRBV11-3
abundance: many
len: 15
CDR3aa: CASSSSWATNTEAFF
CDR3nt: TGTGCCAGCAGCTCGTCGTGGGCTACGAACACTGAAGCTTTCTTT

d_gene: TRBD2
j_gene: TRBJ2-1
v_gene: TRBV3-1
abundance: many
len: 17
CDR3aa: CASSQDRTSGGPYKWFF
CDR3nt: TGTGCCAGCAGCCAAGATAGGACTAGCGGGGGACCCTACAAGTGGTTCTTC

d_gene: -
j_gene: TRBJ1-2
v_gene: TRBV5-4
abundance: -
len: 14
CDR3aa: CASSFGTANYGYTF
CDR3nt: TGTGCCAGCAGCTTCGGAACCGCTAACTATGGCTACACCTTC

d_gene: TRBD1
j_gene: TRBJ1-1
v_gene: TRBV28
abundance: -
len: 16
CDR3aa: CASSPGQGAGGTEAFF
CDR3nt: TGTGCCAGCAGCCCGGGACAGGGGGCAGGAGGCACTGAAGCTTTCTTT

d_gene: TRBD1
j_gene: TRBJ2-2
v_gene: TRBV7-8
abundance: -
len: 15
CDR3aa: CASSTDRGETGELFF
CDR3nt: TGTGCCAGCAGCACGGACAGGGGAGAGACCGGGGAGCTGTTTTTT

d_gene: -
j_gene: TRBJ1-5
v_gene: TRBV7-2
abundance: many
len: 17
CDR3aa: CASSLAGLTVPGEPQHF
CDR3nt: TGTGCCAGCAGCTTAGCGGGTCTGACAGTCCCGGGGGAGCCCCAGCATTTT

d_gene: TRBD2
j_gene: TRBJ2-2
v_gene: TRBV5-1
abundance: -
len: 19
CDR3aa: CASSLGGLAGAGSTGELFF
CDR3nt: TGCGCCAGCAGCTTGGGAGGACTAGCGGGAGCGGGGAGCACCGGGGAGCTGTTTTTT

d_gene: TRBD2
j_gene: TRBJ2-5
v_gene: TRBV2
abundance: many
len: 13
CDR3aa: CASSPTSVQTQYF
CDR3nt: TGTGCCAGCAGTCCCACTAGCGTACAGACCCAGTACTTC

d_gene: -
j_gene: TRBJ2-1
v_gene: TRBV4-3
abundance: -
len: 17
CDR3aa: CASSQDSAIYSYNEQFF
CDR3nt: TGCGCCAGCAGCCAAGATTCAGCTATTTACTCCTACAATGAGCAGTTCTTC

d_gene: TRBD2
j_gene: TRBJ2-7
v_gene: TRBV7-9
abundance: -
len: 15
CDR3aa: CASSTKTSGSDEQYF
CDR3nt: TGTGCCAGCAGCACCAAGACTAGCGGGAGTGACGAGCAGTACTTC

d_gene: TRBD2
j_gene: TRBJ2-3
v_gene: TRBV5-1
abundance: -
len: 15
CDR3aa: CASSLAEGGSDTQYF
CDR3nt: TGCGCCAGCAGCTTGGCGGAGGGAGGGTCAGATACGCAGTATTTT

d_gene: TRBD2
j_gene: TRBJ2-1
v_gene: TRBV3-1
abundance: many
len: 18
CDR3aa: CASSQEFPAGGSRNEQFF
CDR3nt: TGTGCCAGCAGCCAAGAGTTCCCAGCGGGAGGGTCTCGGAATGAGCAGTTCTTC

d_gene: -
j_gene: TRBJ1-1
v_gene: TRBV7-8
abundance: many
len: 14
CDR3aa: CASSRRGDTNEAFF
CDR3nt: TGTGCCAGCAGCCGGCGCGGGGACACTAACGAAGCTTTCTTT

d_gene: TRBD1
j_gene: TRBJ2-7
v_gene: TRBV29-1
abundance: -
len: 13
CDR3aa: CSALYNRGHEQYF
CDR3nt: TGCAGCGCCCTTTACAACAGGGGGCACGAGCAGTACTTC